This T cell receptor (beta chain) was obtained from a study of T cell responses to AZD1222 COVID-19 vaccine. Remarks on this clone: Its antigen is undetermined.

Profiled with immunoSEQ multiplex PCR; TCRdb holds only in-frame clones, not every one. The sample contains around 180,000 clones, 80% to 90% of which appear only once. Per germline, CDR1 SGHTA and CDR2 FQGTGA. V was clipped by 2 bases and J by 8 bases; unmatched bases: 5. The CDR3 runs to 14 residues. General observations from the study: Only after the peak T cell response were repertoires sampled. Baseline seropositives among AZD1222 recipients totaled only 6 or 7.

This sequence was found in an adult in good health. The V and J genes are TRBV7-3 and TRBJ2-1; 8 nucleotides agree with TRBD2. The sample consisted of peripheral blood, taken on day 0 of MenACWY control vaccination. The chain's CDR3 is CASSLRGGSDEQFF. The CDR3, as DNA: TGTGCCAGCAGCTTACGGGGGGGCTCCGATGAGCAGTTCTTC.